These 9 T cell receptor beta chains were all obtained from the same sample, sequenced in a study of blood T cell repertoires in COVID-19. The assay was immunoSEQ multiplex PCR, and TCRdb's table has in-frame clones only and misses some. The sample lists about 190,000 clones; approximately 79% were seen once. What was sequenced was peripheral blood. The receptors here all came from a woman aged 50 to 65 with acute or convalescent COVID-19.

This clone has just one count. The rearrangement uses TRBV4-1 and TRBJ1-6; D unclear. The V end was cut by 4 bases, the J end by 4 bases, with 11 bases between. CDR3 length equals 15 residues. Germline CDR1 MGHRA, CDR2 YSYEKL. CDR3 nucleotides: TGCGCCAGCAGCCCCACGAGCGGATATAATTCACCCCTCCACTTT. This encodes CASSPTSGYNSPLHF.

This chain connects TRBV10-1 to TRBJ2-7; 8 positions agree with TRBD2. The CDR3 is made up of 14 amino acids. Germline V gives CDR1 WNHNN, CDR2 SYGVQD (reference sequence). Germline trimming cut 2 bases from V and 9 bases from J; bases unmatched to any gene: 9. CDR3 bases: TGCGCCAGCAGTGAGGAAAATAGCGGGAAGGTGCAGTACTTC. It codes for CASSEENSGKVQYF.

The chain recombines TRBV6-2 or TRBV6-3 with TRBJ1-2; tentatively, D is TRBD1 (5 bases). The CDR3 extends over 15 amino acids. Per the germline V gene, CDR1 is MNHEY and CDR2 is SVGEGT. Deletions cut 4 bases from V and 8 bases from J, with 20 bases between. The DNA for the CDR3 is TGTGCCAGCAGTTGGGAGGGGACGGGGACGTCAGGCTACACCTTC. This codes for CASSWEGTGTSGYTF.

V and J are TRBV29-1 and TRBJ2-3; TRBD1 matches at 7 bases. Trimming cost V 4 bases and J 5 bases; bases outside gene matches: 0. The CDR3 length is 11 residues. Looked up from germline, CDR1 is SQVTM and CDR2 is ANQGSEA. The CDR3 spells CSVAGGDTQYF. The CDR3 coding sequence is TGCAGCGTTGCAGGGGGAGATACGCAGTATTTT.

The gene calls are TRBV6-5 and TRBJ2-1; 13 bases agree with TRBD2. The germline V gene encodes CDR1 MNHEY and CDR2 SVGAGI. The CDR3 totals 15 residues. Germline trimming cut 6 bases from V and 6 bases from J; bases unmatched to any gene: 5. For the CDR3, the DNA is TGTGCCAGCAGCAGGACTAGCGGGAGTCCCAATGAGCAGTTCTTC. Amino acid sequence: CASSRTSGSPNEQFF.

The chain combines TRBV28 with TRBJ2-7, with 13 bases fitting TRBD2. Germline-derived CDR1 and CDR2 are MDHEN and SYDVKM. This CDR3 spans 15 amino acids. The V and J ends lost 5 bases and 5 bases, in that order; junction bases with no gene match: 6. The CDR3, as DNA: TGTGCCAGCAGTCCTAGGACTAGCGGGAGCCACGAGCAGTACTTC. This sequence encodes CASSPRTSGSHEQYF.

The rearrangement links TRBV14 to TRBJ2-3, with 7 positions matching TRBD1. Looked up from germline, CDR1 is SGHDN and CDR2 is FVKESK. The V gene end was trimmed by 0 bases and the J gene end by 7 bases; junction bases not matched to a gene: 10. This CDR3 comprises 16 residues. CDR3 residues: CASSQDNRGPQYTQYF. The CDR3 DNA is TGTGCCAGCAGCCAAGATAACAGGGGTCCCCAGTATACGCAGTATTTT.

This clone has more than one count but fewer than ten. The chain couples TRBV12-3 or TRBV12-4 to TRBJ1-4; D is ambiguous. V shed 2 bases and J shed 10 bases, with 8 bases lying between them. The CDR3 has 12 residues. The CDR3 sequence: CASSLRERKLFF. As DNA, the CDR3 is TGTGCCAGCAGTTTAAGGGAGCGAAAACTGTTTTTT.

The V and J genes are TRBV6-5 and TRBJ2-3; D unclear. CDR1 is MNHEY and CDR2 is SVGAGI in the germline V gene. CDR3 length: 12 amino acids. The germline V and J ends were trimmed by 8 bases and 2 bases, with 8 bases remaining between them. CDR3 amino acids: CASSVNTDTQYF. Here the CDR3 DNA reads TGTGCCAGCTCGGTGAACACAGATACGCAGTATTTT.